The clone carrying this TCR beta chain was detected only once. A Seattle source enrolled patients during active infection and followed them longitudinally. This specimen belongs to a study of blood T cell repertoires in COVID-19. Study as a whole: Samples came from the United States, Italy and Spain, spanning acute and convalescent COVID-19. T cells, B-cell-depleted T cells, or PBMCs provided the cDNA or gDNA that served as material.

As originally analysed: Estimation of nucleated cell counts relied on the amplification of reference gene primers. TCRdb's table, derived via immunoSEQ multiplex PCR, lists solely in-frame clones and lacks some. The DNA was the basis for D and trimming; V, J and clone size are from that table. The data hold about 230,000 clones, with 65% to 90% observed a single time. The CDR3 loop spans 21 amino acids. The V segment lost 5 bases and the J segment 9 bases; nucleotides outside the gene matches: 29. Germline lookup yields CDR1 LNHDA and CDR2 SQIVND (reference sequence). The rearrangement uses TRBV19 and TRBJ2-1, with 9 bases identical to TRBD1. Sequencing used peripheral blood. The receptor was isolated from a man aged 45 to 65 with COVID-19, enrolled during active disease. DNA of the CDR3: TGTGCCAGTAGTGCCCCTCTGGGGGGGGGAATTGTGGGGACAGGGTTCCGTGAGCAGTTCTTC. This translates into CASSAPLGGGIVGTGFREQFF.